Sample share makes the clone carrying this TCR beta chain large. Its antigen remains unidentified. Germline V gene sequence: CDR1 MNHNY, CDR2 SVGAGI (reference sequence). After removal of 2 bases from V and 7 bases from J, the junction contained 14 bases not matched to a gene. There are 16 residues in the CDR3. TCRdb re-analysed the reads in MiXCR, keeping a single row per CDR3 protein. The sample consists of thousands of distinct CDR3 sequences, less than 20% of them appearing once. This specimen comes from a study of liver allograft versus peripheral blood T cells. The wider study: Comparative analysis was performed on T cell receptor repertoires from transplanted livers and from recipients' peripheral blood.

Study results and limitations: A difference was reportedly observed between T cell receptor repertoires inside liver allografts and those in peripheral blood.

The chain carries TRBV6-6 and TRBJ2-7, with 7 positions matching TRBD1. The sequence was obtained from a human patient who had a liver transplant. Some of the T cells may derive from the graft donor. CDR3 DNA sequence: TGTGCCAGCAGTTACGGGGACAGCCCCACAATCTGGGAGCAGTACTTC. It codes for CASSYGDSPTIWEQYF.